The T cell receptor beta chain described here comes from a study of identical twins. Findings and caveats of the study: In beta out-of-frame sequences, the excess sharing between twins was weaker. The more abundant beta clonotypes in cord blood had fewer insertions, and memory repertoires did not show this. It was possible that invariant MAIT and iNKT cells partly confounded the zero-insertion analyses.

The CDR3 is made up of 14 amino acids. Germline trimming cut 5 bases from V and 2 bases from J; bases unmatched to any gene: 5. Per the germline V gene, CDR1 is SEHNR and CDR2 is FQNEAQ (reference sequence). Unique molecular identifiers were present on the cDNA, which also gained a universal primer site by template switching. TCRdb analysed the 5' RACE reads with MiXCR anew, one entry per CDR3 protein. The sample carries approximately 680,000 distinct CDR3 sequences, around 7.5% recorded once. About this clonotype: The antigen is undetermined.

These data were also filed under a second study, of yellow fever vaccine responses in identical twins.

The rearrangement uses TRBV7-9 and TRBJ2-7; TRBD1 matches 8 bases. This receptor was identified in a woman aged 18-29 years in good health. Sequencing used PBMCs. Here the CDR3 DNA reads TGTGCCAGCAGCCAGGGACAGGCAACCTACGAGCAGTACTTC. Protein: CASSQGQATYEQYF.